Each of the 17 T cell receptor beta chains below was sequenced from the same sample in a study of identical twins. TCRdb itself ran the 5' RACE reads through MiXCR, one entry per CDR3 protein. The sample consists of about 240,000 distinct CDR3 sequences, over 9.5% of them appearing once. The same specimen was also included in a second study, on yellow fever vaccine responses in identical twins.

The sample taken for sequencing was memory (CD45RO+) T cells sorted from blood. Receptors originate from a woman between 18 and 29 years old in good health.

This clonotype was detected many times. The V gene is TRBV6-4, the J gene TRBJ2-3, with a weak D call TRBD1 (6 bases). This CDR3 region has 15 residues. CDR1 MRHNA and CDR2 SNTAGT come from the germline V gene. The V end lost 3 bases, the J end lost 5 bases, and 15 bases lay between the germline ends. This CDR3 reads CASSEGAGERDTQYF. The CDR3 DNA reads TGTGCCAGCAGTGAGGGGGCAGGGGAAAGAGATACGCAGTATTTT.

In this sample, this clonotype turned up many times. This sequence joins TRBV6-5 and TRBJ2-1, with D tentatively TRBD1 (5 bases). The germline gives CDR1 MNHEY, CDR2 SVGAGI. Trimming shortened V by 0 bases and J by 2 bases, and 14 bases separated the two germline ends. The CDR3 has 17 amino acids. As DNA, the CDR3 is TGTGCCAGCAGTTACTCGTTTCAGGGCCTCCCCTACAATGAGCAGTTCTTC. It yields the protein CASSYSFQGLPYNEQFF.

This clonotype occurred many times. J is TRBJ2-3 and V is TRBV12-3 or TRBV12-4; the D is unclear. The V end was cut by 2 bases, the J end by 2 bases, with 2 bases between. This CDR3 is built from 12 residues. The CDR3 loop is CASSLFTDTQYF. CDR3 coding DNA: TGTGCCAGCAGTTTATTCACAGATACGCAGTATTTT.

This clonotype showed up just a few times. The chain carries TRBV3-1 and TRBJ2-1; no firm D call. The CDR3 loop spans 11 amino acids. Trimming left V 1 base short and J 9 bases short, with 4 bases between. Germline CDR1 and CDR2: LGHDT and YNNKEL (reference sequence). The CDR3 sequence: CASSQVTEQFF. In DNA, the CDR3 is TGTGCCAGCAGCCAAGTTACTGAGCAGTTCTTC.

This clonotype occurred a few times. This chain links TRBV5-6 with TRBJ2-7, with D perhaps matching TRBD1 (5 bases). Trimming cost V 0 bases and J 5 bases, with 9 bases left between them. Looked up from germline, CDR1 is SGHDT and CDR2 is YYEEEE. CDR3 size: 13 residues. The CDR3 DNA follows: TGTGCCAGCAGCTTGGTATCCAGGGACGAGCAGTACTTC. It encodes CASSLVSRDEQYF.

The table lists this clonotype with a few counts. The chain recombines TRBV20-1 with TRBJ2-5; D unresolved. The germline CDR1 and CDR2 sequences are DFQATT and SNEGSKA (reference sequence). CDR3 length: 12 residues. Trimming pared 3 bases from V and 0 bases from J, leaving 5 bases between. This CDR3 is CSASWDQETQYF. CDR3 DNA: TGCAGTGCTAGCTGGGACCAAGAGACCCAGTACTTC.

This sequence joins TRBV5-1 and TRBJ2-1; 10 nucleotides match TRBD2. J lost 9 bases, V lost 5 bases, and 5 bases had no gene match. The CDR3 has 13 residues. Germline values: CDR1 SGHRS, CDR2 YFSETQ. This CDR3 reads CASSSGGSGEQFF. The DNA for the CDR3 is TGCGCCAGCAGTAGCGGGGGGTCGGGTGAGCAGTTCTTC.

This clonotype was recorded a few times. This sequence joins TRBV6-2 or TRBV6-3 and TRBJ2-2; tentative D call: TRBD2 (5 bases). Germline V gene sequence: CDR1 MNHEY, CDR2 SVGEGT. Trimming took 0 bases from V and 4 from J, leaving 12 bases between them. There are 16 residues in the CDR3. CDR3 DNA sequence: TGTGCCAGCAGTTACTCGTTTGAGGGAGTCACCGGGGAGCTGTTTTTT. This encodes CASSYSFEGVTGELFF.

This clonotype was observed a handful of times. V and J are TRBV10-3 and TRBJ2-2, with TRBD1 matching 7 bases. This CDR3 has 16 residues. The germline CDR1 and CDR2 sequences are ENHRY and SYGVKD. V lost 11 bases to trimming and J lost 0 bases; unmatched junction nucleotides: 12. CDR3 in amino acids: CAVKRTGDPNTGELFF. DNA of the CDR3: TGTGCCGTCAAGCGAACAGGGGACCCGAACACCGGGGAGCTGTTTTTT.

This clonotype was seen only a few times. The V gene is TRBV29-1, the J gene TRBJ2-5; the D is unclear. The germline V and J ends were trimmed by 7 bases and 4 bases, with 13 bases remaining between them. The CDR3 has 12 amino acids. Per the germline V gene, CDR1 is SQVTM and CDR2 is ANQGSEA. The CDR3 protein is CSARLGGETQYF. CDR3 nucleotides: TGCAGCGCCAGACTCGGCGGAGAGACCCAGTACTTC.

V is TRBV28 and J is TRBJ1-1; TRBD1 might be the D (6 bases). CDR3 size: 16 residues. Germline V CDR1 and CDR2: MDHEN, SYDVKM. Trimming took 0 bases from V and 11 from J, leaving 22 bases between them. CDR3: CASSLWGRQAPGSAFF. The CDR3 DNA reads TGTGCCAGCAGTTTATGGGGTAGACAGGCGCCGGGGTCGGCTTTCTTT. The full variable domain, its missing parts supplied by reference TRBV28 and TRBJ1-1, is DVKVTQSSRYLVKRTGEKVFLECVQDMDHENMFWYRQDPGLGLRLIYFSYDVKMKEKGDIPEGYSVSREKKERFSLILESASTNQTSMYLCASSLWGRQAPGSAFFGQGTRLTVV.

This sequence joins TRBV4-3 and TRBJ2-7, with 7 bases matching TRBD1. The CDR3 covers 15 residues. With V trimmed by 5 bases and J by 0 bases, 7 bases remained unmatched. Per the germline V gene, CDR1 is LGHNA and CDR2 is YSLEER. The CDR3 here is CASSVRTGSSYEQYF. As DNA, the CDR3 is TGCGCCAGCAGCGTCCGGACAGGAAGCTCCTACGAGCAGTACTTC.

This chain links TRBV30 with TRBJ1-2; D is possibly TRBD1 (6 bases). V was clipped by 2 bases and J by 7 bases, with 14 bases between them. Germline V gene sequence: CDR1 GTSNPN, CDR2 SVGIG (reference sequence). The CDR3 is 13 amino acids. CDR3 region: CAWSPQGPLGYTF. For the CDR3, the DNA is TGTGCCTGGAGTCCACAGGGACCCCTTGGCTACACCTTC. The full variable domain, completed using reference TRBV30 and TRBJ1-2, is SQTIHQWPATLVQPVGSPLSLECTVEGTSNPNLYWYRQAAGRGLQLLFYSVGIGQISSEVPQNLSASRPQDRQFILSSKKLLLSDSGFYLCAWSPQGPLGYTFGSGTRLTVV.

Note on this clonotype: A much more abundant neighbour one base away suggests this may be a read error. V usage is TRBV12-3 or TRBV12-4 and J usage is TRBJ2-1, with D hard to call. This CDR3 has 15 amino acids. The V gene lost 2 bases and the J gene lost 7 bases, with 15 bases spanning the gap. The CDR3 nucleotides are TGTGCCAGCAGTTTAAGTGGATCAGTATCAAATGAGCAGTTCTTC. Residues: CASSLSGSVSNEQFF.

This clonotype was counted many times. This rearrangement joins TRBV3-1 to TRBJ2-5, with no clear D. CDR1 is LGHDT and CDR2 is YNNKEL in the germline V gene (reference sequence). V lost 0 bases, J lost 4 bases, and 12 bases lay in between. This CDR3 region has 15 residues. In DNA form, the CDR3 reads TGTGCCAGCAGCCAAGATTTTGGCCTTACAGAGACCCAGTACTTC. It yields the protein CASSQDFGLTETQYF.

This rearrangement joins TRBV5-1 to TRBJ2-1, with TRBD2 matching over 16 bases. Germline CDR1 is SGHRS and CDR2 is YFSETQ. The CDR3 is 15 residues long. V was clipped by 5 bases and J by 9 bases; unmatched bases: 5. CDR3: CASRPGLAGGREQFF. The CDR3 DNA follows: TGCGCCAGCAGGCCGGGACTAGCGGGGGGGCGTGAGCAGTTCTTC.

The V call is TRBV4-2, the J call TRBJ2-1, with D possibly TRBD2 on 6 matching bases. Germline CDR1 LGHNA, CDR2 YNFKEQ. The V and J ends lost 0 bases and 1 base respectively, with 13 bases between them. The CDR3 runs to 17 residues. CDR3 bases: TGTGCCAGCAGCCAAGACCCGGGAGTCGGTTCCTACAATGAGCAGTTCTTC. Its translation is CASSQDPGVGSYNEQFF.